This T cell receptor beta chain appears in the sequencing data of a study of OX40 agonist ivuxolimab in advanced cancers. The study, taken as a whole, reports: Expanded peripheral T cells had an undetermined antigen specificity.

Turning to this clone: Its antigen is unidentified.

Sampling times: baseline, cycle 4 day 1, cycle 7 day 1. Sequencing used immunoSEQ multiplex PCR; TCRdb keeps in-frame clones, though not all of them. This table holds tens of thousands of clones, 92% found once. This CDR3 is built from 14 residues. Germline V gene data show CDR1 as GTSNPN and CDR2 as SVGIG (reference sequence). V was clipped by 6 bases and J by 0 bases; unmatched bases: 7. The rearrangement links TRBV30 to TRBJ1-1, with 7 bases identical to TRBD1. This specimen was CD4+ or CD8+ T cells sorted from blood, taken in a trial of the OX40 agonist ivuxolimab. This TCR was recovered from an adult with an advanced solid tumor such as melanoma, head and neck, liver or kidney cancer. The CDR3 region is CACRDRRMNTEAFF. The CDR3 coding sequence is TGTGCCTGCAGGGACAGACGAATGAACACTGAAGCTTTCTTT.